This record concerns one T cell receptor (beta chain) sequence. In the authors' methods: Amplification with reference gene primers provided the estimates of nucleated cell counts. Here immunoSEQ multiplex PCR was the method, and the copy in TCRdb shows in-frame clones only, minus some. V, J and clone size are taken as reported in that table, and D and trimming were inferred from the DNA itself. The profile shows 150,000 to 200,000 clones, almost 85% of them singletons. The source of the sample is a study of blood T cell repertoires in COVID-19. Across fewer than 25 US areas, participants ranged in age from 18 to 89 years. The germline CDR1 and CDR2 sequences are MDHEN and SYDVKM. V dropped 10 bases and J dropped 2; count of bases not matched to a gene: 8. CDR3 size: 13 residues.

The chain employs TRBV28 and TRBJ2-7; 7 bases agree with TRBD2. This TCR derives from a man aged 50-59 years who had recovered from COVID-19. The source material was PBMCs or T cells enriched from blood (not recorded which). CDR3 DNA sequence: TGTGCCACCTCCCTAAGCGGGGCCTACGAGCAGTACTTC. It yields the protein CATSLSGAYEQYF.